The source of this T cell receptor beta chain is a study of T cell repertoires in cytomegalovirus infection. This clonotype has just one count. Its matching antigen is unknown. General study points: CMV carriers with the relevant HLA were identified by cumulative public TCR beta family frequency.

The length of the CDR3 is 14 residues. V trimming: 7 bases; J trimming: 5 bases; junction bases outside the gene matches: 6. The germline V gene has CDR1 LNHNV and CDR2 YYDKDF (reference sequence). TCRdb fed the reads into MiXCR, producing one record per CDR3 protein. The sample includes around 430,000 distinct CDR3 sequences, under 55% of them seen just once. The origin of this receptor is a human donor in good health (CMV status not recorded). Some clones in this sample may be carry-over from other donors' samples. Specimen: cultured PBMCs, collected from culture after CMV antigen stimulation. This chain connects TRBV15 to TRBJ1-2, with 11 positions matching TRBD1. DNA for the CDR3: TGTGCCACCAAACCCGGACAGGGGGCGTATGGCTACACCTTC. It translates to CATKPGQGAYGYTF.